Listed below are T cell receptor beta chains from one sample, sequenced in a study of blood T cell repertoires in COVID-19. Using immunoSEQ multiplex PCR, the repertoire was profiled, and TCRdb retains in-frame clones only, with some absent. Among approximately 440,000 clones listed, 90% were seen once. Material for sequencing was PBMCs or T cells enriched from blood (not recorded which). These receptors were collected from a man between 18 and 29 years old who had recovered from COVID-19. CDR3s include the opening cysteine and the closing phenylalanine or tryptophan. The D gene is left open where the match is weak. A clone size is listed for some rows: how often the clone was seen (once, few, many), or a class if it is expanded.

>TRBV7-8|TRBJ2-7|.|.
TGTGCCAGCAGTTCGTGGAGTCGGCCGGGGGAAGGGGACGCCTACGAGCAGTACTTC
CASSSWSRPGEGDAYEQYF
>TRBV18|TRBJ2-3|.|.
TGTGCCAGCTCACCACGTCAGAAAGATACGCAGTATTTT
CASSPRQKDTQYF
>TRBV7-3|TRBJ2-4|.|.
TGTGCCAGCAGCCCCGGCGTGGCAGGGAACATTCAGTACTTC
CASSPGVAGNIQYF
>TRBV2|TRBJ1-2|.|.
TGTGCCAGCAGTGATGGCAGAAACTATGGCTACACCTTC
CASSDGRNYGYTF
>TRBV2|TRBJ1-5|once|TRBD1
TGTGCCAGCAGGGGGGATCGGACAGGGACGAGCAATCAGCCCCAGCATTTT
CASRGDRTGTSNQPQHF
>TRBV9|TRBJ2-1|.|TRBD2
TGTGCCAGCAGCGTACTGGGACTAGCGGGCTACAATGAGCAGTTCTTC
CASSVLGLAGYNEQFF
>TRBV2|TRBJ1-3|.|.
TGTGCCAGCAGTGAAGGGCAAATCTCTGGAAACACCATATATTTT
CASSEGQISGNTIYF
>TRBV5-1|TRBJ2-5|once|.
TGCGCCAGCAGCCCACTGAGCGGACGGCAAGAGACCCAGTACTTC
CASSPLSGRQETQYF
>TRBV19|TRBJ1-5|.|TRBD1
TGTGCCAGTAGTGGGGACAGGGATAGGTTAAGCAATCAGCCCCAGCATTTT
CASSGDRDRLSNQPQHF
>TRBV28|TRBJ2-2|.|.
TGTGCCACCAGGGCAATACCCTGGGAGCTGTTTTTT
CATRAIPWELFF
>TRBV11-2|TRBJ1-2|.|.
TGTGCCAGCAGCCCCAATGCCGGAGGGGCGTGGGGCTACACCTTC
CASSPNAGGAWGYTF
>TRBV2|TRBJ2-1|.|TRBD1
TGTGCCAGCAGGGCAGGGGGCTACAATGAGCAGTTCTTC
CASRAGGYNEQFF
>TRBV5-1|TRBJ2-7|.|.
TGCGCCAGCAGCTTGAGTAGCGGAAGCTCCTACGAGCAGTACTTC
CASSLSSGSSYEQYF
>TRBV29-1|TRBJ1-3|.|TRBD1
TGCAGCGTTGACAGGGGGAAGGCCTCTGGAAACACCATATATTTT
CSVDRGKASGNTIYF
>TRBV6-2/TRBV6-3|TRBJ2-1|.|.
TGTGCCAGCAGTTCCGGGGGTGGCTCCTACAATGAGCAGTTCTTC
CASSSGGGSYNEQFF
>TRBV11-3|TRBJ1-1|.|TRBD1
TGTGCCAGCTCCTGGACAGGTGGGAACACTGAAGCTTTCTTT
CASSWTGGNTEAFF
>TRBV5-1|TRBJ2-7|once|TRBD2
TGCGCCAGCAGCTTGGTGGCTAGCGGGACTAGCGAGCAGTACTTC
CASSLVASGTSEQYF
>TRBV7-2|TRBJ1-5|.|.
TGTGCCAGCAGCCTGGCGGTCGGTGTGCCCCAGCATTTT
CASSLAVGVPQHF
>TRBV18|TRBJ2-7|.|TRBD2
TGTGCCAGCTCACCAGGGACTAGCGGAAGCTACGAGCAGTACTTC
CASSPGTSGSYEQYF
>TRBV7-6|TRBJ2-7|.|.
TGTGCCAGCAGCTTAGCGCTTGGGCAGGGTCTATTGTTCTTC
CASSLALGQGLLFF
>TRBV28|TRBJ1-4|.|TRBD1
TGTGCCACCTCCGCGGACAGGGACCCTTCAACTAATGAAAAACTGTTTTTT
CATSADRDPSTNEKLFF
>TRBV6-5|TRBJ2-1|.|.
TGTGCCAGCAGTTCAGGGCTGGGATGGAATGAGCAGTTCTTC
CASSSGLGWNEQFF
>TRBV5-4|TRBJ2-7|.|TRBD1
TGTGCCAGCACCGACCTACCTGGACAGGGGACCCACGAGCAGTACTTC
CASTDLPGQGTHEQYF
>TRBV5-4|TRBJ1-1|.|TRBD1
TGTGCCAGCAGCTTTAGGGGACAGGGGCCCACTGAAGCTTTCTTT
CASSFRGQGPTEAFF
>TRBV3-1/TRBV3-2|TRBJ2-5|.|.
TGTGCCAGCAGCCAAGATTGGGCCGTCCAAGAGACCCAGTACTTC
CASSQDWAVQETQYF
>TRBV28|TRBJ2-7|.|.
TGTGCCAGCAGTTCGGACGGGACACCGTACGAGCAGTACTTC
CASSSDGTPYEQYF
>TRBV3-1/TRBV3-2|TRBJ2-3|.|.
TGTGCCAGCAGCCAATATGAGGGAGTAAGCACAGATACGCAGTATTTT
CASSQYEGVSTDTQYF
>TRBV7-3|TRBJ1-6|.|TRBD1
TGTGCCAGCAGCTCGACAGGGTTAGGTTCACCCCTCCACTTT
CASSSTGLGSPLHF
>TRBV2|TRBJ2-2|once|.
TGTGCCAGCAGACAGGGAGTTGGCACCGGGGAGCTGTTTTTT
CASRQGVGTGELFF
>TRBV28|TRBJ1-5|.|TRBD1
TGTGCCAGCAACTCCCGGGACAGGGGGTATCAGCCCCAGCATTTT
CASNSRDRGYQPQHF
>TRBV6-4|TRBJ1-2|once|.
TGTGCCAGCAGTGACGCACAGGGCCGCGGCTACACCTTC
CASSDAQGRGYTF
>TRBV11-3|TRBJ2-1|.|TRBD2
TGTGCCAGCAGCTCTAGCGGGCGTCTGTACAATGAGCAGTTCTTC
CASSSSGRLYNEQFF
>TRBV9|TRBJ2-7|.|.
TGTGCCAGCAGCAGCCGGGGTGACTCAACCTACGAGCAGTACTTC
CASSSRGDSTYEQYF
>TRBV10-3|TRBJ2-7|.|.
TGTGCCATCAGTGACAGTTACGAGCAGTACTTC
CAISDSYEQYF
>TRBV7-9|TRBJ2-1|.|.
TGTGCCAGCAGCCTCGGGGGTGGGGTGAACAATGAGCAGTTCTTC
CASSLGGGVNNEQFF